This T cell receptor beta chain was profiled in a study of blood T cell repertoires in COVID-19. Across the study: T cells, B-cell-depleted T cells, or PBMCs provided the cDNA or gDNA that served as material.

The V gene's germline CDR1 is SGHAT and CDR2 FQNNGV. The CDR3 is made up of 12 amino acids. V was cut by 11 bases and J by 3 bases, with 14 bases left in between. Cohorts were determined from participant-reported clinical history. Measured with immunoSEQ multiplex PCR; TCRdb has only the in-frame clones, and not every one. In the table there are more than 100,000 clones, around 84% of which are singletons. In its sample, this clone was seen a few times. The sequencing input was PBMCs or T cells enriched from blood (not recorded which). This chain links TRBV11-2 with TRBJ2-7, with a tentative D call TRBD2 (6 bases). The clonotype originates from a man aged 40-49 years with acute COVID-19. The CDR3 DNA reads TGTGCCTCGGGACTTACCGACTACGAGCAGTACTTC. Amino acid sequence: CASGLTDYEQYF.